This TCR beta chain was sequenced during a study of OX40 agonist ivuxolimab in advanced cancers. Overall study: Eligibility rules accepted prior anti-PD-1, anti-PD-L1 or anti-CTLA-4 therapy, and 30% to 40% had some.

Repertoires were generated with immunoSEQ multiplex PCR, while TCRdb's copy carries only in-frame clones and drops some. The top ten clones hold about 30% of a sample with tens of thousands of clones, roughly nine tenths of them seen once. There are 12 residues in the CDR3. The germline V gene has CDR1 SGDLS and CDR2 YYNGEE. Trimming stripped 5 bases from V and 0 bases from J, with 4 bases between. The receptor was isolated from an adult with an advanced solid tumor such as melanoma, head and neck, liver or kidney cancer. The rearrangement joins TRBV9 to TRBJ2-3, with D unresolved. The starting material was CD4+ or CD8+ T cells sorted from blood, obtained in a trial of the OX40 agonist ivuxolimab. CDR3 loop: CASSLSTDTQYF. CDR3 bases: TGTGCCAGCAGTCTTAGCACAGATACGCAGTATTTT.